Listed below are T cell receptor beta chains from one sample, sequenced in a study of CD8 T cells in ankylosing spondylitis. TCRdb analysed the 5' RACE reads with MiXCR anew, one entry per CDR3 protein. The sample lists about 250,000 distinct CDR3 sequences, approximately 10% occurring once. The source material was blood, either unsorted or a sorted T cell fraction (not recorded which). Receptors were obtained from a male donor with ankylosing spondylitis or in good health (not recorded which). Each CDR3 is given with its conserved first and last residue. The D gene is left open where the match is weak. A row's size may be missing; if present it is once, few, many or a size class.

D gene	V gene	clone size	J gene	CDR3 protein	CDR3 DNA
.	TRBV6-1	.	TRBJ1-4	CASRKSATNEKLFF	TGTGCCAGCAGAAAGTCGGCAACTAATGAAAAACTGTTTTTT
.	TRBV5-6	.	TRBJ2-5	CASSLMGVQTQETQYF	TGTGCCAGCAGCTTGATGGGGGTCCAAACCCAAGAGACCCAGTACTTC
TRBD1	TRBV7-8	many	TRBJ2-3	CASSFISTGSFIDTQYF	TGTGCCAGCAGTTTCATATCGACAGGGTCCTTCATCGATACGCAGTATTTT
.	TRBV10-2	few	TRBJ1-2	CASRDLTGTYGYTF	TGCGCCAGCAGAGATTTGACAGGAACCTATGGCTACACCTTC
.	TRBV4-2	many	TRBJ2-7	CASSQDSIGREQYF	TGTGCCAGCAGCCAAGATAGCATAGGGCGCGAGCAGTACTTC
.	TRBV5-6	few	TRBJ2-1	CASSPPGLPYNEQFF	TGTGCCAGCAGCCCACCGGGTTTACCCTACAATGAGCAGTTCTTC
.	TRBV29-1	many	TRBJ1-2	CSVAINYGYTF	TGCAGCGTTGCAATAAACTATGGCTACACCTTC
.	TRBV29-1	many	TRBJ2-7	CSVGYRVSDEQYF	TGCAGCGTTGGATACAGGGTAAGCGACGAGCAGTACTTC
.	TRBV19	.	TRBJ1-5	CASSMQAGRLNQPQHF	TGTGCCAGTAGTATGCAGGCGGGACGGCTCAATCAGCCCCAGCATTTT
.	TRBV20-1	many	TRBJ1-2	CSATPPANYGYTF	TGCAGTGCTACCCCTCCGGCTAACTATGGCTACACCTTC
TRBD1	TRBV7-6	.	TRBJ1-4	CASSLGGQLTNEKLFF	TGTGCCAGCAGCTTGGGGGGACAGCTAACTAATGAAAAACTGTTTTTT
.	TRBV4-1	many	TRBJ2-3	CASSQAPLALDTQYF	TGCGCCAGCAGCCAAGCCCCCCTAGCATTGGATACGCAGTATTTT
.	TRBV20-1	many	TRBJ1-1	CSGGRVDTEAFF	TGCAGTGGGGGCAGGGTGGACACTGAAGCTTTCTTT
TRBD2	TRBV5-1	many	TRBJ2-5	CASGLAGDAQETQYF	TGCGCCAGCGGACTAGCGGGAGACGCCCAAGAGACCCAGTACTTC
.	TRBV29-1	many	TRBJ1-1	CSVGRTEAFF	TGCAGCGTGGGGAGGACTGAAGCTTTCTTT
TRBD2	TRBV4-1	many	TRBJ2-3	CASSFTGTSGYTDTQYF	TGCGCCAGCAGCTTTACCGGGACTAGCGGGTACACAGATACGCAGTATTTT
.	TRBV12-3/TRBV12-4	many	TRBJ1-4	CASTGVVGEKLLF	TGTGCCAGCACCGGAGTCGTGGGTGAAAAACTGCTTTTT
TRBD2	TRBV11-2	many	TRBJ2-1	CASSSTSGTKTTYNEQFF	TGTGCCAGCAGCTCGACTAGCGGGACTAAAACCACCTACAATGAGCAGTTCTTC
TRBD2	TRBV2	few	TRBJ2-2	CASRGRLAVNTGELFF	TGTGCCAGCAGAGGAAGGCTAGCGGTAAACACCGGGGAGCTGTTTTTT
.	TRBV7-9	many	TRBJ2-7	CASSLERSFGIGEQYF	TGTGCCAGCAGCTTAGAACGGTCCTTTGGGATCGGCGAGCAGTACTTC
TRBD1	TRBV7-2	many	TRBJ2-3	CASRLADRGLSTDTQYF	TGTGCCAGCAGACTTGCCGACAGGGGACTTAGCACAGATACGCAGTATTTT
.	TRBV7-2	.	TRBJ2-7	CASSLWATEQYF	TGTGCCAGCAGCTTATGGGCCACCGAGCAGTACTTC
.	TRBV7-8	.	TRBJ2-5	CASSPLTLLETQYF	TGTGCCAGCAGCCCCCTGACCCTATTGGAGACCCAGTACTTC
TRBD1	TRBV6-1	many	TRBJ1-1	CASGWRGTGGTNTEAFF	TGTGCCAGCGGGTGGAGAGGGACAGGGGGCACCAACACTGAAGCTTTCTTT
.	TRBV27	many	TRBJ1-1	CASSRTVLNTEAFF	TGTGCCAGCAGCCGGACGGTTTTGAACACTGAAGCTTTCTTT
.	TRBV27	.	TRBJ2-7	CASGRGSYEQYF	TGTGCCAGCGGCAGGGGTTCCTACGAGCAGTACTTC
.	TRBV7-9	.	TRBJ2-5	CASSLAGAHQETQYF	TGTGCCAGCAGCTTAGCGGGGGCCCACCAAGAGACCCAGTACTTC
TRBD2	TRBV10-2	many	TRBJ2-1	CASRLAGGDYNEQFF	TGCGCCAGCAGACTAGCGGGAGGGGACTACAATGAGCAGTTCTTC
.	TRBV6-2/TRBV6-3	many	TRBJ2-4	CASSYSRVEDIQYF	TGTGCCAGCAGTTACTCGAGGGTAGAGGACATTCAGTACTTC